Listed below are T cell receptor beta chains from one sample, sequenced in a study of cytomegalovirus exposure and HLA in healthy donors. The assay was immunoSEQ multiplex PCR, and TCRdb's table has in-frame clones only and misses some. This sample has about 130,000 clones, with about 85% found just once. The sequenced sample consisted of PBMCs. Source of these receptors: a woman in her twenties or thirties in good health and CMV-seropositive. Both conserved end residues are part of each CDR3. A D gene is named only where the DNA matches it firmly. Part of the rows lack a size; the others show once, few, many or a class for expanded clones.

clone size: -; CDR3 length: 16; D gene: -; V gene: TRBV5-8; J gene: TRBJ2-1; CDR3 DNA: TGTGCCAGCAGCCCAGACGGGGGAGGTACCTACAATGAGCAGTTCTTC; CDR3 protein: CASSPDGGGTYNEQFF
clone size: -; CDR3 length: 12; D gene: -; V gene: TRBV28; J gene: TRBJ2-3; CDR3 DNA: TGTGCCAGCAGTTGGGGGGCAGATACGCAGTATTTT; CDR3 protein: CASSWGADTQYF
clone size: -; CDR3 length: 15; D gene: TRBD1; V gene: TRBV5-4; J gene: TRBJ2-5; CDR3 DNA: TGTGCCAGCAGCTTGGCCGGGACAGGTGGTGAGACCCAGTACTTC; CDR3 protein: CASSLAGTGGETQYF
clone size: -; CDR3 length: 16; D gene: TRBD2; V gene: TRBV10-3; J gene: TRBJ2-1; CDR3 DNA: TGTGCCATCAGTTCCTCCACGGGGGGGCTCCACAATGAGCAGTTCTTC; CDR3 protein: CAISSSTGGLHNEQFF
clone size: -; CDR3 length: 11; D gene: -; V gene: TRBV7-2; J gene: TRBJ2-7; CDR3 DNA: TGTGCCAGCAGCTTAATTTACAGCCAGTACTTC; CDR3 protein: CASSLIYSQYF
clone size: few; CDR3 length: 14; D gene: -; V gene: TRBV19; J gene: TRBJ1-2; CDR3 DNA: TGTGCCAGTAGTAGATGGACAGTCAACTATGGCTACACCTTC; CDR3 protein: CASSRWTVNYGYTF
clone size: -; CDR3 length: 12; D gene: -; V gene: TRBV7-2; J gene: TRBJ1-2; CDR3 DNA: TGTGCCAGCAGCCCTCCGGGTCTCGGCTACACCTTC; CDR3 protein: CASSPPGLGYTF
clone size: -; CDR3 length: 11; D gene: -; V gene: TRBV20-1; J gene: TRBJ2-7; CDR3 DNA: TGCAGTGCTCTCAGGTCCCTCGAGCAGTACTTC; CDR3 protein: CSALRSLEQYF
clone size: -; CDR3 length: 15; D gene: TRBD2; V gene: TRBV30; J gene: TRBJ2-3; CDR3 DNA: TGTGCCTGGAGTTTCCTAGCGGGGCTCACAGATACGCAGTATTTT; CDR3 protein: CAWSFLAGLTDTQYF
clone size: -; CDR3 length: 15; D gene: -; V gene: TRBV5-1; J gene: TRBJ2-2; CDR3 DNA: TGCGCCAGCAGCTTAAGGGGATTTGGCACCGGGGAGCTGTTTTTT; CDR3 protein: CASSLRGFGTGELFF
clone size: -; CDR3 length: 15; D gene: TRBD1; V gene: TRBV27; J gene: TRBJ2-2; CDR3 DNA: TGTGCCAGCAGTCTGACAGGGGGCGACACCGGGGAGCTGTTTTTT; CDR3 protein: CASSLTGGDTGELFF
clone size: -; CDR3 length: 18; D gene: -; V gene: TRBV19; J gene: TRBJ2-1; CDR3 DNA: TGTGCCAGTAGACGGAACCCCGCCAGCGCCGGGTCCTACAATGAGCAGTTCTTC; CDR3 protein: CASRRNPASAGSYNEQFF
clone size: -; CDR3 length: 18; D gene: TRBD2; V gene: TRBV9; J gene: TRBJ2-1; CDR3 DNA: TGTGCCAGCAGCGCCTGGGACGGACTAGCGGGACCCGCAAATGAGCAGTTCTTC; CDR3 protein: CASSAWDGLAGPANEQFF
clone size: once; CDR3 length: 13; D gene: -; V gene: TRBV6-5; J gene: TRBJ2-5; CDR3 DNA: TGTGCCAGCAGTCCCGGGATCCAAGAGACCCAGTACTTC; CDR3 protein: CASSPGIQETQYF
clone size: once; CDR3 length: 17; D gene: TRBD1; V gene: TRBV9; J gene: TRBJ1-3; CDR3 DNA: TGTGCCAGCAGCGATCTAGGGGACAGGTCGAGGGGAAACACCATATATTTT; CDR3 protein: CASSDLGDRSRGNTIYF
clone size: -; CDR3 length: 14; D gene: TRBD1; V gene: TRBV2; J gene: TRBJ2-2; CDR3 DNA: TGTGCCAGCAGTTATGACAGGGTAGGAGGGGAGCTGTTTTTT; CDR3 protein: CASSYDRVGGELFF
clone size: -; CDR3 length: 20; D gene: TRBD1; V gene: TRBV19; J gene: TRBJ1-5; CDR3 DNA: TGTGCCAGTAGTAAGGGTCCGGGACAGGGGGATCGGGCCTCAAATCAGCCCCAGCATTTT; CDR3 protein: CASSKGPGQGDRASNQPQHF
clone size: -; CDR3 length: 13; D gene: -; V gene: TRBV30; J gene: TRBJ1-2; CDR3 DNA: TGTGCCTGTACCCGGTCGCCGGGGTATGGCTACACCTTC; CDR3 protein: CACTRSPGYGYTF
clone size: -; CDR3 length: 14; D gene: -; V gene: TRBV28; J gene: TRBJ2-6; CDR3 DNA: TGTGCCAGCAGTTCGGTGAATGGGGCCAACGTCCTGACTTTC; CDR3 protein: CASSSVNGANVLTF
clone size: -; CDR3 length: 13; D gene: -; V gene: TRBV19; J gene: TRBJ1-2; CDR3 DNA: TGTGCCAGTAGTATCTCAGGGGTGTTCGGCTACACCTTC; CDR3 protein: CASSISGVFGYTF
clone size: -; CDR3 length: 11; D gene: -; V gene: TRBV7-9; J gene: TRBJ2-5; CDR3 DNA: TGTGCCAGCAGCCAGGCAGAGACCCAGTACTTC; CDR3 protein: CASSQAETQYF
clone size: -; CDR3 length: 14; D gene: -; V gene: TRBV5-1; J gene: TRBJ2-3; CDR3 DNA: TGCGCCAGCAGCTTAGGGGCCCAGGGAGATACGCAGTATTTT; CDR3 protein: CASSLGAQGDTQYF
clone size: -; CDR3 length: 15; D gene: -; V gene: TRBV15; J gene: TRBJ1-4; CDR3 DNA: TGTGCCACCAGCTCCCCGGACACGGCTGGTGAAAAACTGTTTTTT; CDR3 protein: CATSSPDTAGEKLFF
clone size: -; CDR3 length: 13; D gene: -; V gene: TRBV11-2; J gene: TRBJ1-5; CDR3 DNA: TGTGCCAGCAGCTTAGACCGGAATCAGCCCCAGCATTTT; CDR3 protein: CASSLDRNQPQHF
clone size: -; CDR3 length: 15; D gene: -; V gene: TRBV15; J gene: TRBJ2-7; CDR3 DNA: TGTGCCACCAGCAGAGATGTTGGAGATTCGTACGAGCAGTACTTC; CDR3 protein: CATSRDVGDSYEQYF
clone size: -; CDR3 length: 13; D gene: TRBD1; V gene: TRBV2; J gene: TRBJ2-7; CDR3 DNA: TGTGCCAGCAGAGACAGGGGGGGCTACGAGCAGTACTTC; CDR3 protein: CASRDRGGYEQYF
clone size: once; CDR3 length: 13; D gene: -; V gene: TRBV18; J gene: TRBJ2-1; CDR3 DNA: TGTGCCAGCTCCCCCGGACAGAAAAATGAGCAGTTCTTC; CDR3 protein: CASSPGQKNEQFF
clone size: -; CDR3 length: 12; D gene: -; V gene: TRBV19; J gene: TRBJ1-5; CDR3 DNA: TGTGCCAGTAGTATAGGAGGTCAGCCCCAGCATTTT; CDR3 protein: CASSIGGQPQHF
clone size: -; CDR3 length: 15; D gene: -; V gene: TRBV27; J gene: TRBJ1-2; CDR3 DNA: TGTGCCAGCAGTTTATTTCAGACAGACCCTTATGGCTACACCTTC; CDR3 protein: CASSLFQTDPYGYTF
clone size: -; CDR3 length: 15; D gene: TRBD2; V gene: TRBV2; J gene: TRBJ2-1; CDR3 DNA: TGTGCCAGCACCCTCGGGACTATTCCTCTCAATGAGCAGTTCTTC; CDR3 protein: CASTLGTIPLNEQFF
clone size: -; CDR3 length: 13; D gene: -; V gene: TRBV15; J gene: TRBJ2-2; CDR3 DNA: TGTGCCATCTTCGAGGCAACCTCCGGGGAGCTGTTTTTT; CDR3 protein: CAIFEATSGELFF
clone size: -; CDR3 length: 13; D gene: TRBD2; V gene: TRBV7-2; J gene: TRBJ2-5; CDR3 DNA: TGTGCCAGCAGCTCGGGACTAGGGGAGACCCAGTACTTC; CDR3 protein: CASSSGLGETQYF
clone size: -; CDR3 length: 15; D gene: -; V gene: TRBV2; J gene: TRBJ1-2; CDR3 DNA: TGTGCCAGCAGTGAAGTGCCCACGGGGTCGGGTGGCTACACCTTC; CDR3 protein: CASSEVPTGSGGYTF
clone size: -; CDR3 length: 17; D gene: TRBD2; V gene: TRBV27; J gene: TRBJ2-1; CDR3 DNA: TGTGCCAGCAGTCCCAGGACTAGCGGGGTCTGGTACAATGAGCAGTTCTTC; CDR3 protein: CASSPRTSGVWYNEQFF
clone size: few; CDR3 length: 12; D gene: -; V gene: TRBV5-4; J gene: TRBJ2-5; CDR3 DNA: TGTGCCAGCAGAGATTCACTAGAGACCCAGTACTTC; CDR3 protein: CASRDSLETQYF
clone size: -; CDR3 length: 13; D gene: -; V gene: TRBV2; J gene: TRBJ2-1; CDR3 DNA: TGTGCCAGCAGTTCAGAGCGGTACAATGAGCAGTTCTTC; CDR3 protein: CASSSERYNEQFF
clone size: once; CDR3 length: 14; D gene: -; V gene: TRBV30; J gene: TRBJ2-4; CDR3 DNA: TGTGCCTGGAGCCGACTGACAGCCAAAAACATTCAGTACTTC; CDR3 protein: CAWSRLTAKNIQYF
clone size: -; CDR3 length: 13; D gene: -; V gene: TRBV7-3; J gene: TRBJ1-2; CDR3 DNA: TGTGCCAGCAGCTTAGGGGCAGTCTCTGGCTACACCTTC; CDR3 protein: CASSLGAVSGYTF
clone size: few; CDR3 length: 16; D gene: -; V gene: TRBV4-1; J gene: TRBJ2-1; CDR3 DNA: TGCGCCAGCAGCCCTCGAGTATGGGAGGCGGTGGGTGAGCAGTTCTTC; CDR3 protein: CASSPRVWEAVGEQFF
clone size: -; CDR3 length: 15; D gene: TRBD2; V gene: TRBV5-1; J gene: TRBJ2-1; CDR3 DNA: TGCGCCAGCAGCTTGGGAGCGGGGGGCTACAATGAGCAGTTCTTC; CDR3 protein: CASSLGAGGYNEQFF
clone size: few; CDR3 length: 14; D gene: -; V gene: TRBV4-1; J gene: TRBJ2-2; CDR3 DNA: TGCGCCAGCAGCCTGGGGACATTCCCCGGGGAGCTGTTTTTT; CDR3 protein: CASSLGTFPGELFF
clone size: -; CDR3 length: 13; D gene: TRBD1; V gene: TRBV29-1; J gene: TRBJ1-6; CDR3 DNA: TGCAGCGCTGGACAGGGTGGGAATTCACCCCTCCACTTT; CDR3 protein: CSAGQGGNSPLHF